The entry below describes one TCR beta chain. The antigen is unknown. Donors likely had unrecorded immune exposures despite being nominally healthy when sampled. These data belong to a study of cytomegalovirus exposure and HLA in healthy donors. Study conclusions and caveats: For most TCR sequences rarity was the rule, although some public TCRs occurred in many donors. Analyzed later, most CMV-associated TCR beta chains appeared HLA-restricted. Solely CMV serostatus was available to characterize immune exposure.

The PCR was carried out with 60 Vbeta primers and 13 Jbeta primers. Only in-frame clones appear in the TCRdb table, and some are missing; sequencing was by immunoSEQ multiplex PCR. This sample has tens of thousands of clones, with 70% to 85% found just once. Germline V gene data show CDR1 as ENHRY and CDR2 as SYGVKD. Between the trimmed V and J ends, which lost 9 bases and 7 bases, there was a span of 13 bases. The CDR3 contains 12 residues. J is TRBJ2-1 and V is TRBV10-3, with D possibly matching TRBD1 (6 bases). The sequencing sample was made of PBMCs. This clonotype was obtained from a man between 50 and 59 years old in good health and CMV-seronegative. The CDR3 is CAIRDTGNEQFF. Here the CDR3 DNA reads TGTGCCATTCGGGACACGGGGAATGAGCAGTTCTTC.